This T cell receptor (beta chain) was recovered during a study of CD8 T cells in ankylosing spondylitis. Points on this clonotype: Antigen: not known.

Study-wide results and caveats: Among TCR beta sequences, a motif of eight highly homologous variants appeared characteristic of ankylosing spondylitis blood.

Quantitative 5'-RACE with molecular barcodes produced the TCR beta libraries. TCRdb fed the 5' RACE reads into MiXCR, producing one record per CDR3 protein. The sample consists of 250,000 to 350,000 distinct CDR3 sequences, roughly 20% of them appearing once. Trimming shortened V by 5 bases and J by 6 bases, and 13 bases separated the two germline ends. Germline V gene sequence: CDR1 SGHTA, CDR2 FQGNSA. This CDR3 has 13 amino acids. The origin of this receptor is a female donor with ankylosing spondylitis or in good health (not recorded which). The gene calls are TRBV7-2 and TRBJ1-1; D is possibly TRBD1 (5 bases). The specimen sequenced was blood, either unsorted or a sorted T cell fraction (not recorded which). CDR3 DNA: TGTGCCAGCAGCCCCTTGGGACTTCCTGAAGCTTTCTTT. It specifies CASSPLGLPEAFF.